This entry features one T cell receptor beta chain sequence. Antigen: not known. Individual cDNA molecules each received unique molecular identifiers attached to them. TCRdb re-called the 5' RACE reads with MiXCR, one entry per CDR3 protein. This sample carries 90,000 to 100,000 distinct CDR3 sequences, approximately 13% of them seen once, and the ten largest clones take about 2.1%. Between the trimmed V and J ends, which lost 0 bases and 4 bases, there was a span of 14 bases. The CDR3 loop spans 16 amino acids. The germline gives CDR1 LGHNA, CDR2 YNFKEQ. The data derive from a study of early T cells in non-severe SARS-CoV-2 infection. About the study: The authors sequenced bulk RNA from unsorted whole blood, leaving chains unpaired. Whole-study findings and limits: Database matching using VDJdb favored anti-spike CD8 responses, with private and CD4 specificities left missing.

Sequenced input: whole blood. The chain combines TRBV4-2 with TRBJ2-3; D is uncertain. The sequence derives from an adult who was a healthcare worker with PCR-confirmed SARS-CoV-2 infection or an uninfected control (not recorded which). CDR3 sequence: CASSQDALSLADTQYF. Written as DNA, the CDR3 is TGTGCCAGCAGCCAAGACGCACTTAGCTTGGCAGATACGCAGTATTTT.